The clone carrying this T cell receptor (beta chain) was recorded many times. The ends were cut back, 2 bases at V and 5 bases at J, with 7 bases in the middle. This CDR3 spans 12 amino acids. Germline loops: CDR1 SGHNT, CDR2 YYREEE (reference sequence). All patients experienced relapse after autologous stem cell transplantation, and brentuximab vedotin exposure was variable. This sample stems from a study of PD-1 blockade in classical Hodgkin lymphoma. The assay was immunoSEQ multiplex PCR, and TCRdb's table has in-frame clones only and misses some. The sample has under 80,000 clones, over 70% seen once.

The sample was peripheral blood mononuclear cells (PBMCs), taken before the second cycle of nivolumab. The chain has TRBV5-4 and TRBJ1-2; unclear D gene. This clonotype was sampled from a human donor with classical Hodgkin lymphoma. The CDR3 protein is CASSFVEYGYTF. CDR3 bases: TGTGCCAGCAGCTTCGTCGAGTATGGCTACACCTTC. Supplemented by reference TRBV5-4 and TRBJ1-2, the full variable domain reads ETGVTQSPTHLIKTRGQQVTLRCSSQSGHNTVSWYQQALGQGPQFIFQYYREEENGRGNFPPRFSGLQFPNYSSELNVNALELDDSALYLCASSFVEYGYTFGSGTRLTVV.